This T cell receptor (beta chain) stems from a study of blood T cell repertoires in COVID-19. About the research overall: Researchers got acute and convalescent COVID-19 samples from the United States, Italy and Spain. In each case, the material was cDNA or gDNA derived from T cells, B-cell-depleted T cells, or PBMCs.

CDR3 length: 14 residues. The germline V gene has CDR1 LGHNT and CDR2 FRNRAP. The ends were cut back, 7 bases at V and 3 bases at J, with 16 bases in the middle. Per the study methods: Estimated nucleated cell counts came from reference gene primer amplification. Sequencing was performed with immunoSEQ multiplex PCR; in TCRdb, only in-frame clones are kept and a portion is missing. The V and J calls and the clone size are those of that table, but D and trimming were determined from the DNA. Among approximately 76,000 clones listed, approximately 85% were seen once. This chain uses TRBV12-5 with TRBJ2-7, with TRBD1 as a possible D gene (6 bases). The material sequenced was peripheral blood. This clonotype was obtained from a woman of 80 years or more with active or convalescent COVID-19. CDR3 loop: CASEDDRQHYEQYF. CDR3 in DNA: TGTGCTAGTGAGGATGACAGGCAACACTACGAGCAGTACTTC.